Sequencing of this T cell receptor (beta chain) was carried out in a study of blood T cell repertoires in COVID-19. Study summary: Collection of acute and convalescent COVID-19 samples took place in the United States, Italy and Spain. T cells, B-cell-depleted T cells, or PBMCs provided the cDNA or gDNA that served as material.

This clone showed up just once. The Seattle site enrolled patients during active infection and followed them longitudinally. In the authors' workflow: Reference gene primer amplification yielded estimated nucleated cell counts. Only in-frame clones appear in the TCRdb table, and some are missing; sequencing was by immunoSEQ multiplex PCR. V, J and clone size are taken as reported in that table, and D and trimming were inferred from the DNA itself. This sample has 440,000 or so clones, with approximately 91% found just once. The CDR3 consists of 15 residues. Germline lookup yields CDR1 DFQATT and CDR2 SNEGSKA (reference sequence). The V and J ends lost 3 bases and 8 bases respectively, with 17 bases between them.

The receptor's source is a woman in her thirties or forties with COVID-19, enrolled during active disease. This rearrangement joins TRBV20-1 to TRBJ1-6; a possible D gene is TRBD1 (5 bases). Sequences were obtained from peripheral blood. The CDR3 is CSASSSWVGDSPLHF. CDR3 sequence (DNA): TGCAGTGCTAGTTCCTCGTGGGTAGGGGATTCACCCCTCCACTTT.